This is a list of T cell receptor beta chains from one sample in a study of blood T cell repertoires in COVID-19. Assay: immunoSEQ multiplex PCR; the TCRdb copy retains only in-frame clones and omits some. Found here are 16,000 or so clones, 70% to 90% of them singletons; the top ten hold just under 50%. Sequencing was performed on peripheral blood. Receptors originate from a human donor in a cohort sampled during active COVID-19. CDR3s include the opening cysteine and the closing phenylalanine or tryptophan. The D gene is left open where the match is weak. Only part of the rows carry a size: once, few, many, or a class if the clone is expanded.

J	size	D	V	CDR3	DNA
TRBJ2-2	NA	TRBD2	TRBV19	CASSRSGVVGELFF	TGTGCCAGTAGTCGAAGCGGGGTGGTCGGGGAGCTGTTTTTT
TRBJ2-3	NA	TRBD1	TRBV7-3	CASSLGVDSAGGDTQYF	TGTGCCAGCAGCTTGGGGGTAGACAGTGCAGGGGGAGATACGCAGTATTTT
TRBJ2-6	NA	NA	TRBV7-2	CASMPEVGGANVLTF	TGTGCCAGCATGCCGGAGGTTGGTGGGGCCAACGTCCTGACTTTC
TRBJ2-2	few	NA	TRBV27	CASSLGGQAGELFF	TGTGCCAGCAGTTTGGGGGGGCAGGCCGGGGAGCTGTTTTTT
TRBJ1-1	NA	NA	TRBV18	CASSPSGQTEAFF	TGTGCCAGCTCACCCTCTGGACAGACCGAAGCTTTCTTT
TRBJ1-3	NA	NA	TRBV7-2	CASSATGRNTIYF	TGTGCCAGCAGCGCCACGGGAAGAAACACCATATATTTT
TRBJ2-1	NA	TRBD1	TRBV6-2/TRBV6-3	CASSPRGGAPPYNEQFF	TGTGCCAGCAGCCCTCGAGGGGGCGCGCCTCCTTACAATGAGCAGTTCTTC
TRBJ1-6	NA	NA	TRBV5-4	CASSLGSGSYNSPLHF	TGTGCCAGCAGCTTAGGCTCAGGCTCCTATAATTCACCCCTCCACTTT
TRBJ1-3	NA	TRBD1	TRBV4-2	CASSQSQGEGNTIYF	TGTGCCAGCAGCCAAAGCCAGGGGGAAGGAAACACCATATATTTT
TRBJ1-2	NA	TRBD1	TRBV3-1/TRBV3-2	CASSQAGTGGGGGYTF	TGTGCCAGCAGCCAAGCCGGGACAGGGGGCGGGGGTGGCTACACCTTC
TRBJ2-1	NA	TRBD2	TRBV2	CASREGLAGYNEQFF	TGTGCCAGCAGGGAGGGACTAGCAGGTTACAATGAGCAGTTCTTC
TRBJ1-5	NA	NA	TRBV6-5	CASRVALSNQPQHF	TGTGCCAGCCGGGTAGCGCTTAGCAATCAGCCCCAGCATTTT
TRBJ2-3	once	TRBD1	TRBV10-3	CAISVSGTGGADTQYF	TGTGCCATCAGTGTATCCGGGACAGGGGGCGCAGATACGCAGTATTTT
TRBJ1-6	NA	TRBD1	TRBV19	CASSHRTGVSYNSPLHF	TGTGCCAGTAGTCACCGGACAGGGGTCTCCTATAATTCACCCCTCCACTTT
TRBJ2-2	NA	NA	TRBV11-3	CASSFRQGGSGELFF	TGTGCCAGCAGCTTCCGACAGGGAGGTTCCGGGGAGCTGTTTTTT
TRBJ1-2	NA	TRBD1	TRBV4-2	CASSQGQGRGYTF	TGTGCCAGCAGCCAAGGACAGGGCCGTGGCTACACCTTC
TRBJ2-1	NA	NA	TRBV6-5	CASREDYNEQFF	TGTGCCAGCAGGGAGGACTACAATGAGCAGTTCTTC
TRBJ1-6	NA	TRBD1	TRBV19	CASSIRQGGNSPLHF	TGTGCCAGTAGTATACGACAGGGGGGGAATTCACCCCTCCACTTT
TRBJ1-2	NA	TRBD1	TRBV6-1	CASSEPPGQGSRGGINYGYTF	TGTGCCAGCAGTGAACCTCCGGGACAGGGGTCGCGAGGGGGAATTAACTATGGCTACACCTTC
TRBJ2-3	NA	NA	TRBV7-9	CASGSTDTQYF	TGTGCCTCCGGTAGCACAGATACGCAGTATTTT
TRBJ2-5	NA	TRBD2	TRBV6-6	CASKRGQETQYF	TGTGCCAGCAAGCGGGGGCAAGAGACCCAGTACTTC
TRBJ2-3	NA	NA	TRBV7-2	CASSLGGSRLDTQYF	TGTGCCAGCAGCTTAGGAGGGAGTAGACTAGATACGCAGTATTTT
TRBJ2-3	NA	NA	TRBV3-1/TRBV3-2	CASSQDYFLSGPQYF	TGTGCCAGCAGCCAAGATTACTTTCTATCAGGGCCGCAGTATTTT
TRBJ2-7	NA	TRBD1	TRBV5-5	CASRFGTGLGEQYF	TGTGCCAGCAGGTTCGGGACAGGGCTTGGCGAGCAGTACTTC
TRBJ2-1	NA	TRBD1	TRBV2	CASSAGQGIDEQFF	TGTGCCAGCTCTGCGGGACAGGGCATTGATGAGCAGTTCTTC
TRBJ1-6	NA	NA	TRBV6-1	CASSEFGGANSPLHF	TGTGCCAGCAGTGAATTTGGGGGGGCTAATTCACCCCTCCACTTT
TRBJ2-5	NA	TRBD1	TRBV27	CASSYRGDVETQYF	TGTGCCAGCAGTTACAGGGGAGATGTAGAGACCCAGTACTTC
TRBJ2-7	NA	TRBD1	TRBV3-1/TRBV3-2	CASSQSLGTGSIGLKDEQYF	TGTGCCAGCAGCCAAAGCCTCGGGACAGGGTCAATTGGCCTGAAGGACGAGCAGTACTTC
TRBJ1-5	NA	NA	TRBV2	CATRLGPGGGDHNQPQHF	TGTGCCACCCGCCTCGGGCCCGGGGGGGGCGACCACAATCAGCCCCAGCATTTT
TRBJ2-2	NA	NA	TRBV6-6	CASSYLPTETGELFF	TGTGCCAGCAGTTACCTCCCCACCGAGACCGGGGAGCTGTTTTTT
TRBJ1-3	NA	NA	TRBV5-1	CASSYDSNNRIGNTIYF	TGCGCCAGCAGTTATGACTCCAACAATCGGATTGGAAACACCATATATTTT
TRBJ2-1	NA	NA	TRBV5-8	CASSLELGASYNEQFF	TGTGCCAGCAGCTTGGAGCTCGGAGCTTCCTACAATGAGCAGTTCTTC